This is a list of T cell receptor beta chains from one sample in a study of T cell repertoires in cytomegalovirus infection. TCRdb recomputed calls from the reads with MiXCR, one row per CDR3 protein. The sample yields 740,000 or so distinct CDR3 sequences, 35% seen once. The specimen was PBMCs. These TCRs come from a human donor in good health (CMV status not recorded). Some clones in this sample may be carry-over from other donors' samples. CDR3s include the opening cysteine and the closing phenylalanine or tryptophan. Fields, in order: V gene, J gene, clone size, D gene, CDR3 protein, CDR3 DNA. A D gene is named only where the DNA matches it firmly. Part of the rows lack a size; the others show once, few, many or a class for expanded clones.

V: TRBV7-6
J: TRBJ2-3
size: NA
D: TRBD1
CDR3: CASSFRTGGRTDTQYF
DNA: TGTGCCAGCAGCTTCCGGACAGGGGGGCGCACAGATACGCAGTATTTT

V: TRBV20-1
J: TRBJ2-7
size: NA
D: NA
CDR3: CSARGATSYEQYF
DNA: TGCAGTGCTAGAGGCGCGACTAGCTACGAGCAGTACTTC

V: TRBV9
J: TRBJ2-1
size: NA
D: NA
CDR3: CASSGQISYNEQFF
DNA: TGTGCCAGCAGCGGGCAAATCTCCTACAATGAGCAGTTCTTC

V: TRBV30
J: TRBJ1-6
size: NA
D: NA
CDR3: CAWSWWSSYNSPLHF
DNA: TGTGCCTGGAGTTGGTGGAGCTCCTATAATTCACCCCTCCACTTT

V: TRBV28
J: TRBJ1-1
size: few
D: TRBD1
CDR3: CASSFYHRGLYTEAFF
DNA: TGTGCCAGCAGTTTTTATCACAGGGGGCTCTACACTGAAGCTTTCTTT

V: TRBV27
J: TRBJ2-1
size: once
D: TRBD1
CDR3: CASSFRPGQGASEQFF
DNA: TGTGCCAGCAGCTTTCGACCGGGACAGGGGGCAAGTGAGCAGTTCTTC

V: TRBV27
J: TRBJ2-1
size: NA
D: NA
CDR3: CASSGSSYSEQFF
DNA: TGTGCCAGCAGCGGGAGTTCCTACAGTGAGCAGTTCTTC

V: TRBV27
J: TRBJ1-2
size: NA
D: NA
CDR3: CASSSIPGVGSRGYTF
DNA: TGTGCCAGCAGCTCTATCCCGGGGGTAGGATCCCGTGGCTACACCTTC

V: TRBV19
J: TRBJ1-1
size: NA
D: NA
CDR3: CASSMGRRTEAFF
DNA: TGTGCCAGTAGTATGGGCAGGCGGACTGAAGCTTTCTTT

V: TRBV5-1
J: TRBJ2-7
size: NA
D: NA
CDR3: CASSLERQALSYEQYF
DNA: TGCGCCAGCAGCTTGGAAAGACAGGCGCTCTCCTACGAGCAGTACTTC

V: TRBV19
J: TRBJ2-1
size: few
D: TRBD2
CDR3: CASSHSGGANEQFF
DNA: TGTGCCAGTAGTCACAGCGGGGGGGCGAATGAGCAGTTCTTC

V: TRBV11-2
J: TRBJ1-5
size: few
D: TRBD1
CDR3: CASSARQGGQPQHF
DNA: TGTGCCAGCAGCGCTCGACAGGGAGGGCAGCCCCAGCATTTT

V: TRBV28
J: TRBJ1-5
size: NA
D: NA
CDR3: CASSFPGHNQPQHF
DNA: TGTGCCAGCAGTTTCCCGGGGCACAATCAGCCCCAGCATTTT

V: TRBV7-8
J: TRBJ2-7
size: many
D: TRBD2
CDR3: CASSLGPSGSEQYF
DNA: TGTGCCAGCAGCTTAGGGCCTAGCGGGAGCGAGCAGTACTTC

V: TRBV12-3/TRBV12-4
J: TRBJ1-2
size: NA
D: NA
CDR3: CASSGRSPSYGYTF
DNA: TGTGCCAGCAGTGGACGGAGCCCGAGCTATGGCTACACCTTC

V: TRBV11-1
J: TRBJ2-7
size: NA
D: NA
CDR3: CASNMRGPGEQYF
DNA: TGTGCCAGCAACATGAGGGGTCCGGGCGAGCAGTACTTC

V: TRBV7-2
J: TRBJ2-3
size: NA
D: NA
CDR3: CASSKWGVGTDTQYF
DNA: TGTGCCAGCAGCAAGTGGGGTGTTGGCACAGATACGCAGTATTTT

V: TRBV28
J: TRBJ2-1
size: NA
D: NA
CDR3: CASSLFRTYNEQFF
DNA: TGTGCCAGCAGTTTATTTCGGACTTACAATGAGCAGTTCTTC

V: TRBV28
J: TRBJ2-6
size: few
D: NA
CDR3: CASITPSGANVLTF
DNA: TGTGCCAGCATAACACCCTCTGGGGCCAACGTCCTGACTTTC

V: TRBV20-1
J: TRBJ2-7
size: few
D: TRBD2
CDR3: CSARARASGPYEQYF
DNA: TGCAGTGCTAGAGCTCGGGCTAGCGGACCCTACGAGCAGTACTTC

V: TRBV7-2
J: TRBJ1-5
size: once
D: NA
CDR3: CASSLRRGISNQPQHF
DNA: TGTGCCAGCAGCTTAAGGAGGGGTATTAGCAATCAGCCCCAGCATTTT

V: TRBV6-1
J: TRBJ1-5
size: few
D: TRBD1
CDR3: CASREGGRGTYQPQHF
DNA: TGTGCCAGCAGGGAGGGCGGCAGGGGGACTTATCAGCCCCAGCATTTT

V: TRBV20-1
J: TRBJ1-5
size: NA
D: TRBD1
CDR3: CSARRQGILSNHPQHF
DNA: TGCAGTGCTAGGCGACAGGGTATTTTAAGCAATCATCCCCAGCATTTT

V: TRBV4-1
J: TRBJ1-2
size: few
D: NA
CDR3: CASSQEPGQPYGYTF
DNA: TGCGCCAGCAGCCAGGAACCGGGACAACCTTATGGCTACACCTTC

V: TRBV28
J: TRBJ2-3
size: NA
D: NA
CDR3: CASSFPLARGSSTDTQYF
DNA: TGTGCCAGCAGTTTCCCATTAGCTCGGGGCTCTAGCACAGATACGCAGTATTTT

V: TRBV20-1
J: TRBJ2-5
size: few
D: NA
CDR3: CSVPGGEETQYF
DNA: TGCAGTGTCCCAGGGGGGGAAGAGACCCAGTACTTC

V: TRBV5-1
J: TRBJ2-4
size: once
D: TRBD2
CDR3: CASCPTSGGPGNIQYF
DNA: TGCGCCAGCTGCCCTACTAGCGGGGGGCCGGGGAACATTCAGTACTTC

V: TRBV10-3
J: TRBJ1-1
size: few
D: NA
CDR3: CAINGETMNTEAFF
DNA: TGTGCCATCAACGGAGAAACCATGAACACTGAAGCTTTCTTT

V: TRBV28
J: TRBJ2-2
size: NA
D: NA
CDR3: CASRTRFPGELFF
DNA: TGTGCCAGCAGGACCAGGTTCCCCGGGGAGCTGTTTTTT

V: TRBV4-2
J: TRBJ1-5
size: NA
D: TRBD1
CDR3: CASSQGDRQGDQPQHF
DNA: TGTGCCAGCAGCCAAGGGGATCGACAGGGGGATCAGCCCCAGCATTTT

V: TRBV6-7
J: TRBJ1-4
size: NA
D: NA
CDR3: CASSCRTAGDEKLFF
DNA: TGTGCCAGCAGTTGTCGGACGGCGGGGGATGAAAAACTGTTTTTT

V: TRBV24-1
J: TRBJ1-1
size: NA
D: NA
CDR3: CATSYFNTGHPLQAFF
DNA: TGTGCCACCAGTTATTTTAATACGGGCCACCCTCTTCAAGCTTTCTTT

V: TRBV7-3
J: TRBJ2-3
size: many
D: NA
CDR3: CASSPGGSTDTQYF
DNA: TGTGCCAGCAGCCCAGGAGGGAGCACAGATACGCAGTATTTT

V: TRBV12-3/TRBV12-4
J: TRBJ2-1
size: NA
D: TRBD2
CDR3: CASSLPGTSGRDEQFF
DNA: TGTGCCAGCAGTCTTCCCGGGACTAGCGGGAGGGATGAGCAGTTCTTC

V: TRBV7-2
J: TRBJ1-5
size: NA
D: NA
CDR3: CASSSRGVYNQPQHF
DNA: TGTGCCAGCAGCTCTCGGGGTGTGTACAATCAGCCCCAGCATTTT

V: TRBV6-6
J: TRBJ2-2
size: NA
D: NA
CDR3: CASSYSDTEVGELFF
DNA: TGTGCCAGCAGTTACTCTGACACTGAGGTCGGGGAGCTGTTTTTT

V: TRBV12-3/TRBV12-4
J: TRBJ1-5
size: NA
D: NA
CDR3: CASSNRVSNQPQHF
DNA: TGTGCCAGCAGTAACAGGGTTTCCAATCAGCCCCAGCATTTT

V: TRBV7-7
J: TRBJ2-1
size: many
D: TRBD2
CDR3: CASSLRLAGGEDEQFF
DNA: TGTGCTAGCAGCTTACGACTAGCGGGAGGTGAGGATGAGCAGTTCTTC

V: TRBV6-5
J: TRBJ1-1
size: NA
D: NA
CDR3: CASSYSIGGTEAFF
DNA: TGTGCCAGCAGTTACTCGATAGGCGGCACTGAAGCTTTCTTT

V: TRBV7-9
J: TRBJ2-1
size: NA
D: NA
CDR3: CASSRPGDEQFF
DNA: TGTGCCAGCAGCCGACCGGGGGATGAGCAGTTCTTC

V: TRBV20-1
J: TRBJ1-5
size: NA
D: NA
CDR3: CSAGGTKSNQPQHF
DNA: TGCAGTGCTGGCGGGACTAAGAGCAATCAGCCCCAGCATTTT

V: TRBV28
J: TRBJ2-7
size: NA
D: NA
CDR3: CASSRMSANSYEQYF
DNA: TGTGCCAGCAGTCGGATGTCAGCCAACTCCTACGAGCAGTACTTC

V: TRBV5-1
J: TRBJ1-1
size: NA
D: TRBD1
CDR3: CASSRDSPLNTEAFF
DNA: TGCGCCAGCAGCAGGGACAGTCCGTTGAACACTGAAGCTTTCTTT

V: TRBV15
J: TRBJ2-7
size: NA
D: NA
CDR3: CATSPRRDREFYEQYF
DNA: TGTGCCACCAGCCCACGCCGGGACCGGGAATTCTACGAGCAGTACTTC

V: TRBV12-3/TRBV12-4
J: TRBJ2-3
size: NA
D: NA
CDR3: CASKRFLSTDTQYF
DNA: TGTGCCAGCAAAAGGTTTTTGAGCACAGATACGCAGTATTTT

V: TRBV2
J: TRBJ1-2
size: NA
D: NA
CDR3: CASSEEDYGYTF
DNA: TGTGCCAGCAGTGAAGAGGATTATGGCTACACCTTC

V: TRBV28
J: TRBJ1-1
size: NA
D: NA
CDR3: CASSLYRRSTEAFF
DNA: TGTGCCAGCAGTTTGTATAGGAGGAGCACTGAAGCTTTCTTT

V: TRBV12-3/TRBV12-4
J: TRBJ2-1
size: NA
D: TRBD1
CDR3: CASSLGTGDYNEQFF
DNA: TGTGCCAGCAGTTTAGGGACAGGGGACTACAATGAGCAGTTCTTC

V: TRBV6-1
J: TRBJ2-7
size: NA
D: TRBD1
CDR3: CASRQGAHEQYF
DNA: TGTGCCAGCAGACAGGGGGCCCACGAGCAGTACTTC

V: TRBV19
J: TRBJ2-1
size: NA
D: NA
CDR3: CASGETGMTEQFF
DNA: TGTGCCAGTGGGGAAACAGGGATGACCGAGCAGTTCTTC

V: TRBV7-9
J: TRBJ2-2
size: few
D: TRBD1
CDR3: CASNTQGVGELFF
DNA: TGTGCCAGCAATACACAGGGGGTCGGGGAGCTGTTTTTT

V: TRBV4-1
J: TRBJ2-5
size: NA
D: NA
CDR3: CASSQEGAGSETQYF
DNA: TGCGCCAGCAGCCAAGAAGGCGCGGGATCTGAGACCCAGTACTTC

V: TRBV27
J: TRBJ1-6
size: NA
D: TRBD1
CDR3: CASRLQGTSYNSPLHF
DNA: TGTGCCAGCAGGCTACAGGGGACCTCCTATAATTCACCCCTCCACTTT

V: TRBV28
J: TRBJ2-5
size: few
D: TRBD2
CDR3: CASRERGGTNKTQYF
DNA: TGTGCCAGCAGGGAACGAGGCGGGACTAACAAAACCCAGTACTTC

V: TRBV7-2
J: TRBJ2-1
size: NA
D: TRBD2
CDR3: CASSLGGGNTREEQFF
DNA: TGTGCCAGCAGCTTAGGGGGGGGTAATACTCGGGAGGAGCAGTTCTTC

V: TRBV7-2
J: TRBJ1-2
size: NA
D: NA
CDR3: CASSLPDFLRGYTF
DNA: TGTGCCAGCAGCTTACCGGACTTCCTCCGTGGCTACACCTTC

V: TRBV7-2
J: TRBJ2-1
size: medium-sized
D: NA
CDR3: CASSPSGRSYNEQFF
DNA: TGTGCCAGCAGCCCCTCAGGGCGCTCCTACAATGAGCAGTTCTTC

V: TRBV7-3
J: TRBJ2-7
size: few
D: NA
CDR3: CASSIVHGAHEQYF
DNA: TGTGCCAGCAGCATAGTTCATGGCGCCCACGAGCAGTACTTC

V: TRBV20-1
J: TRBJ1-1
size: NA
D: TRBD1
CDR3: CSAWDRGNTEAFF
DNA: TGCAGTGCTTGGGACAGGGGGAACACTGAAGCTTTCTTT